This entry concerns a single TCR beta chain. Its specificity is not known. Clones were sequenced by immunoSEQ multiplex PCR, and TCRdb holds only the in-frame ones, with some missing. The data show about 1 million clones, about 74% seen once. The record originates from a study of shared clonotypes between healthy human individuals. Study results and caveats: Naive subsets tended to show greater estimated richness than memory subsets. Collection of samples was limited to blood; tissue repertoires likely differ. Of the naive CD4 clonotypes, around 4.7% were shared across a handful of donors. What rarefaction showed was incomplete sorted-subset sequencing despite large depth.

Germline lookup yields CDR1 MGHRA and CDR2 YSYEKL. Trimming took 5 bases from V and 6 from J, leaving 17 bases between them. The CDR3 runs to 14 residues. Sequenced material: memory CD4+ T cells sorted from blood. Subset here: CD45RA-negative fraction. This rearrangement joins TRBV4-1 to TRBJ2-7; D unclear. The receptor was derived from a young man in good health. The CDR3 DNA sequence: TGCGCCAGCAGCTACGACTTAAGGTTATCCGAGCAGTACTTC. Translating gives CASSYDLRLSEQYF.